The 30 T cell receptor beta chains presented below share a single source sample, sequenced in a study of blood T cell repertoires in COVID-19. The method was immunoSEQ multiplex PCR; TCRdb's version includes in-frame clones alone and lacks a portion of them. Counted here are approximately 180,000 clones, around 85% occurring once; the ten biggest clones make up 5% to 7.5%. The sequencing sample was made of PBMCs or T cells enriched from blood (not recorded which). The receptors derive from a man aged 35-49 years who had recovered from COVID-19.

This chain uses TRBV6-5 with TRBJ1-6; possibly TRBD1 for D (6 bases). V was cut by 6 bases and J by 8 bases, with 14 bases left in between. CDR3 size: 14 residues. The germline V gene has CDR1 MNHEY and CDR2 SVGAGI. The CDR3 nucleotides read TGTGCCAGCAGCCGGGACACCTTGTATTCACCCCTCCACTTT. This translates into CASSRDTLYSPLHF.

The V gene is TRBV27, the J gene TRBJ2-1; D perhaps matches TRBD1 (6 bases). Germline CDR1 reads MNHEY; CDR2 reads SMNVEV (reference sequence). The CDR3 contains 15 residues. V lost 0 bases and J 15 bases, leaving 21 bases between the germline ends. The chain's CDR3 is CASSLSTSQGHPRFF. As DNA, the CDR3 is TGTGCCAGCAGTTTATCCACATCACAGGGCCACCCCAGGTTCTTC.

V usage is TRBV30 and J usage is TRBJ2-3; 8 bases agree with TRBD2. The V segment lost 2 bases and the J segment 6 bases; nucleotides outside the gene matches: 7. The CDR3 is made up of 14 amino acids. Per germline, CDR1 GTSNPN and CDR2 SVGIG (reference sequence). CDR3 coding DNA: TGTGCCTGGAGTATTTCCGGGAGGGGTGATACGCAGTATTTT. Translated: CAWSISGRGDTQYF.

The chain is built from TRBV11-3 and TRBJ1-2; 7 positions agree with TRBD1. Per the germline V gene, CDR1 is SGHNT and CDR2 is YENEEA. The J segment lost 8 bases and the V segment lost 3 bases, leaving 9 bases of the junction unmatched. The length of the CDR3 is 14 residues. This chain's CDR3 is CASSLGRGGGGYTF. CDR3 DNA sequence: TGTGCCAGCAGCTTGGGCCGAGGGGGCGGAGGCTACACCTTC.

The V and J genes are TRBV23-1 and TRBJ1-3; maybe TRBD1 (6 bases). TRBV23-1 is given ORF status, its function remaining uncertain. The CDR3 runs to 14 residues. V lost 2 bases, J lost 1 base, and 6 bases lay in between. CDR3 in DNA: TGCGCCAGCAGTCAAGACAGGTCTGGAAACACCATATATTTT. Residues: CASSQDRSGNTIYF.

The chain carries TRBV10-3 and TRBJ2-1, with D maybe TRBD2 (7 bases). From germline, CDR1 is ENHRY and CDR2 SYGVKD. This CDR3 spans 16 amino acids. Trimming removed 6 bases at V and 3 bases at J, with 18 bases between. The CDR3, as DNA: TGTGCCATCAGCGACAGACGGGGGGCTAACTACAATGAGCAGTTCTTC. This codes for CAISDRRGANYNEQFF.

This rearrangement joins TRBV19 to TRBJ2-7; the match to TRBD1 covers 9 bases. The CDR3 contains 15 residues. J gave up 2 bases and V 6 bases, and 8 bases lay outside the gene matches. CDR1 and CDR2 from the germline V gene are LNHDA and SQIVND (reference sequence). CDR3 region: CASSVGQGRTYEQYF. The CDR3 DNA reads TGTGCCAGTAGCGTCGGACAGGGGAGGACCTACGAGCAGTACTTC. Together with reference TRBV19 and TRBJ2-7, the CDR3 gives the full variable domain: DGGITQSPKYLFRKEGQNVTLSCEQNLNHDAMYWYRQDPGQGLRLIYYSQIVNDFQKGDIAEGYSVSREKKESFPLTVTSAQKNPTAFYLCASSVGQGRTYEQYFGPGTRLTVT.

The chain is built from TRBV19 and TRBJ1-5, with D perhaps matching TRBD1 (5 bases). Deletions cut 3 bases from V and 2 bases from J, with 11 bases between. CDR1 is LNHDA and CDR2 is SQIVND in the germline V gene (reference sequence). The CDR3 spans 15 residues. CDR3 DNA sequence: TGTGCCAGTAGTATGGGAGGAGGGGGCAATCAGCCCCAGCATTTT. This encodes CASSMGGGGNQPQHF.

This chain links TRBV2 with TRBJ2-3, with 15 bases fitting TRBD2. The CDR3 loop spans 15 amino acids. Losses at the gene ends were 6 bases for V and 5 bases for J; bases not matched to a gene: 3. Germline V CDR1 and CDR2: SNHLY, FYNNEI. This chain's CDR3 is CASSWTSGGGDTQYF. The CDR3 coding sequence is TGTGCCAGCAGCTGGACTAGCGGGGGGGGAGATACGCAGTATTTT.

J is TRBJ2-7 and V is TRBV5-8, with D tentatively TRBD1 (6 bases). The germline V and J ends were trimmed by 6 bases and 3 bases, with 16 bases remaining between them. Germline V gene lookup returns CDR1 SGHTS and CDR2 YDEGEE. The CDR3 has 14 amino acids. CDR3 bases: TGTGCCAGCACCCTCACGACAGGCCTCTACGAGCAGTACTTC. Amino acids: CASTLTTGLYEQYF.

The chain employs TRBV5-1 and TRBJ1-6, with D unclear. Trimming stripped 7 bases from V and 10 bases from J, with 21 bases between. CDR1 is SGHRS and CDR2 is YFSETQ in the germline V gene. This CDR3 spans 15 amino acids. CDR3 nucleotide sequence: TGCGCCAGCCGGACTTTGACTACACTGGACTCACCCCTCCACTTT. Its protein product is CASRTLTTLDSPLHF.

The chain carries TRBV7-9 and TRBJ1-1, with 9 bases fitting TRBD1. The CDR3 extends over 18 amino acids. CDR1 is SEHNR, CDR2 FQNEAQ, per germline (reference sequence). J gave up 0 bases and V 5 bases, and 13 bases lay outside the gene matches. The CDR3 DNA follows: TGTGCCAGCAGCCGGGGACAGGGTGCATGGGACGTGAACACTGAAGCTTTCTTT. The encoded protein is CASSRGQGAWDVNTEAFF.

The chain recombines TRBV6-4 with TRBJ2-1; TRBD2 agrees at 11 bases. The V segment lost 6 bases and the J segment 5 bases; nucleotides outside the gene matches: 3. The CDR3 is 14 amino acids. Germline lookup yields CDR1 MRHNA and CDR2 SNTAGT. The CDR3 sequence: CASSASGGHNEQFF. CDR3 DNA sequence: TGTGCCAGCAGCGCTAGCGGGGGGCACAATGAGCAGTTCTTC.

The chain couples TRBV9 to TRBJ2-5; no definite D call. Germline V gene sequence: CDR1 SGDLS, CDR2 YYNGEE. There are 15 residues in the CDR3. V dropped 3 bases and J dropped 5 bases, with 17 bases sitting between them. CDR3 in amino acids: CASSALVLPGETQYF. The DNA for the CDR3 is TGTGCCAGCAGCGCCCTTGTACTACCCGGGGAGACCCAGTACTTC.

This rearrangement joins TRBV27 to TRBJ2-7; weak D call: TRBD2 (6 bases). Germline lookup yields CDR1 MNHEY and CDR2 SMNVEV (reference sequence). With 2 bases removed from V and 0 bases from J, the gap between germline ends came to 11 bases. The CDR3 is 15 residues long. The CDR3 DNA follows: TGTGCCAGCAGTTTACGTGGAGGGAGCTCCTACGAGCAGTACTTC. The encoded protein is CASSLRGGSSYEQYF.

As for this clone: The junction departs from the called germline gene at one end, perhaps through a read error. The chain combines TRBV24-1 with TRBJ1-2, with 8 bases fitting TRBD1. The germline gives CDR1 KGHDR, CDR2 SFDVKD. The length of the CDR3 is 11 residues. In DNA form, the CDR3 reads TGTGCCACCAGTGATCACAGGGGGAGTTACTTC. Its protein product is CATSDHRGSYF.

The rearrangement links TRBV2 to TRBJ1-3, with unresolved D. The CDR3 length is 16 residues. V was cut by 3 bases and J by 0 bases, with 12 bases left in between. Germline-derived CDR1 and CDR2 are SNHLY and FYNNEI. The CDR3 protein is CASSDGEITSGNTIYF. Here the CDR3 DNA reads TGTGCCAGCAGTGATGGGGAGATAACCTCTGGAAACACCATATATTTT.

The J gene is TRBJ2-1, the V gene TRBV29-1, with D possibly being TRBD2 (6 bases). Trimming cost V 3 bases and J 4 bases, with 13 bases left between them. CDR1 and CDR2 from the germline V gene are SQVTM and ANQGSEA. CDR3 size: 14 residues. The CDR3 here is CSVDTGTSYNEQFF. In DNA form, the CDR3 reads TGCAGCGTTGACACCGGGACTTCTTACAATGAGCAGTTCTTC.

The chain uses TRBV20-1 and TRBJ1-2, with unresolved D. The CDR3 covers 11 residues. The V gene lost 5 bases and the J gene lost 2 bases, with 6 bases spanning the gap. Germline CDR1 reads DFQATT; CDR2 reads SNEGSKA (reference sequence). The DNA of the CDR3 is TGCAGTGCTGGGCAGAACTATGGCTACACCTTC. Amino acid sequence: CSAGQNYGYTF.

This chain joins TRBV7-9 and TRBJ1-2; 7 nucleotides match TRBD1. Germline CDR1 reads SEHNR; CDR2 reads FQNEAQ (reference sequence). V lost 5 bases to trimming and J lost 8 bases; unmatched junction nucleotides: 8. CDR3 length equals 13 residues. This CDR3 reads CASSPQGSGGYTF. The CDR3 DNA reads TGTGCCAGCAGCCCACAGGGGTCGGGGGGCTACACCTTC.

The chain combines TRBV5-6 with TRBJ2-1; D unresolved. V was cut by 4 bases and J by 4 bases, with 12 bases left in between. Germline V gene data show CDR1 as SGHDT and CDR2 as YYEEEE. The CDR3 has 14 residues. CDR3 residues: CASSPISGYNEQFF. CDR3 sequence (DNA): TGTGCCAGCAGCCCCATTTCGGGTTACAATGAGCAGTTCTTC.

The chain employs TRBV2 and TRBJ1-2; 8 positions match TRBD1. Germline-derived CDR1 and CDR2 are SNHLY and FYNNEI. V was clipped by 4 bases and J by 5 bases; unmatched bases: 12. This CDR3 region has 16 residues. This chain's CDR3 is CASSGGDRISRYGYTF. In DNA, the CDR3 is TGTGCCAGCAGTGGCGGGGACAGGATTAGCCGATATGGCTACACCTTC. Using reference TRBV2 and TRBJ1-2 for the parts outside the CDR3, the full variable domain is EPEVTQTPSHQVTQMGQEVILRCVPISNHLYFYWYRQILGQKVEFLVSFYNNEISEKSEIFDDQFSVERPDGSNFTLKIRSTKLEDSAMYFCASSGGDRISRYGYTFGSGTRLTVV.

The V gene is TRBV2, the J gene TRBJ2-2; D is undetermined. Trimming removed 4 bases at V and 3 bases at J, with 3 bases between. CDR3 size: 12 residues. From germline, CDR1 is SNHLY and CDR2 FYNNEI. CDR3 loop: CASSADTGELFF. CDR3 nucleotide sequence: TGTGCCAGCAGTGCAGACACCGGGGAGCTGTTTTTT. The full variable domain, rest sourced from reference TRBV2 and TRBJ2-2, is EPEVTQTPSHQVTQMGQEVILRCVPISNHLYFYWYRQILGQKVEFLVSFYNNEISEKSEIFDDQFSVERPDGSNFTLKIRSTKLEDSAMYFCASSADTGELFFGEGSRLTVL.

The chain links TRBV4-1 to TRBJ1-2; D is undetermined. V dropped 0 bases and J dropped 5 bases, with 7 bases sitting between them. CDR1 is MGHRA and CDR2 is YSYEKL in the germline V gene. The CDR3 has 13 residues. The CDR3, as DNA: TGCGCCAGCAGCCAAGAAGCCGGTTATGGCTACACCTTC. Protein: CASSQEAGYGYTF.

This chain joins TRBV4-2 and TRBJ2-1, with 9 bases aligning to TRBD2. Germline CDR1 reads LGHNA; CDR2 reads YNFKEQ. The CDR3 totals 16 residues. With 1 base clipped from V and 8 bases from J, the junction kept 9 bases outside the gene matches. DNA for the CDR3: TGTGCCAGCAGCCAAGTCTCCGCGGGGGGGCCCGATGAGCAGTTCTTC. Translated, it gives CASSQVSAGGPDEQFF.

The V gene is TRBV12-3 or TRBV12-4, the J gene TRBJ1-5, with 7 positions matching TRBD1. This CDR3 spans 13 amino acids. V lost 5 bases to trimming and J lost 6 bases; unmatched junction nucleotides: 4. CDR3 coding DNA: TGTGCCAGCAGTCAACAGGGGATTCAGCCCCAGCATTTT. It specifies CASSQQGIQPQHF.

In regard to this clone: The same CDR3 can be traced to other DNA sequences in this sample. The V gene is TRBV2, the J gene TRBJ1-6, with 7 bases fitting TRBD1. Germline V gene data show CDR1 as SNHLY and CDR2 as FYNNEI. Trimming cost V 6 bases and J 5 bases; bases outside gene matches: 4. The CDR3 runs to 14 residues. CDR3 region: CASSLTGDNSPLHF. Here the CDR3 DNA reads TGTGCCAGCAGCCTTACAGGGGATAATTCACCCCTCCACTTT.

The gene calls are TRBV24-1 and TRBJ2-6; tentative D call: TRBD1 (6 bases). V lost 3 bases to trimming and J lost 1 base, with 15 bases between them. The CDR3 consists of 18 residues. Germline values: CDR1 KGHDR, CDR2 SFDVKD. The CDR3 sequence: CATSDTLQGRSGANVLTF. Written as DNA, the CDR3 is TGTGCCACCAGTGATACTCTACAGGGTCGGTCTGGGGCCAACGTCCTGACTTTC.

The V and J genes are TRBV19 and TRBJ2-5; no definite D call. This CDR3 contains 13 residues. The V end was cut by 3 bases, the J end by 5 bases, with 10 bases between. Germline-derived CDR1 and CDR2 are LNHDA and SQIVND (reference sequence). The CDR3 DNA is TGTGCCAGTAGTATGAGGTCCCGGGAGACCCAGTACTTC. Amino acids: CASSMRSRETQYF.

The CDR3 DNA is TGTGCCAGCAGTGATAAACGACAGGGTGGGGAAAAACTGTTTTTT. It yields the protein CASSDKRQGGEKLFF. The chain combines TRBV25-1 with TRBJ1-4; 7 nucleotides agree with TRBD1. Germline V gives CDR1 MGHDK, CDR2 SYGVNS. CDR3 size: 15 residues. V dropped 3 bases and J dropped 8; count of bases not matched to a gene: 9.